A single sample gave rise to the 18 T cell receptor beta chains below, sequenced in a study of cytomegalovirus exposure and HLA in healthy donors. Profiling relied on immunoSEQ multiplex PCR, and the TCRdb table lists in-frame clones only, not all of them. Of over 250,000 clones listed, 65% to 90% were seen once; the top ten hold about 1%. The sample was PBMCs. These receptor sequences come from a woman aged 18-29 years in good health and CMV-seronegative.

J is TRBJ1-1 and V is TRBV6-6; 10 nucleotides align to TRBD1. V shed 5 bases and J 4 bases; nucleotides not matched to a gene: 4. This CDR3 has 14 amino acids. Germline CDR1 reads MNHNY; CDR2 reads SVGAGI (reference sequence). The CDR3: CASSPDRGRTEAFF. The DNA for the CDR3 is TGTGCCAGCAGTCCCGACAGGGGGCGCACTGAAGCTTTCTTT.

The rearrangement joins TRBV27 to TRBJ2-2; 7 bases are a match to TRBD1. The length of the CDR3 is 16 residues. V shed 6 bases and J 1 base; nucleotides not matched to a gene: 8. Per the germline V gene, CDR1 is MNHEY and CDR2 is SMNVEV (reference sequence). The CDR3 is CASSQAGDRNTGELFF. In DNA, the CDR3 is TGTGCCAGCAGCCAAGCCGGGGACAGGAACACCGGGGAGCTGTTTTTT.

The CDR3 coding sequence is TGCAGCGTTGAAGGAGGAGAAACCTACGAGCAGTACTTC. Protein: CSVEGGETYEQYF. The V and J genes are TRBV29-1 and TRBJ2-7, with D unresolved. Per the germline V gene, CDR1 is SQVTM and CDR2 is ANQGSEA. Trimming took 1 base from V and 2 from J, leaving 9 bases between them. This CDR3 comprises 13 residues.

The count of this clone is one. CDR3 region: CAISDPGQGFYEQYF. The CDR3 coding sequence is TGTGCCATCAGTGACCCGGGACAGGGGTTCTACGAGCAGTACTTC. V and J are TRBV10-3 and TRBJ2-7, with 10 bases fitting TRBD1. The trim removed 3 bases at V and 3 bases at J, leaving 5 bases unmatched. The CDR3 sequence is 15 residues long. Germline values: CDR1 ENHRY, CDR2 SYGVKD.

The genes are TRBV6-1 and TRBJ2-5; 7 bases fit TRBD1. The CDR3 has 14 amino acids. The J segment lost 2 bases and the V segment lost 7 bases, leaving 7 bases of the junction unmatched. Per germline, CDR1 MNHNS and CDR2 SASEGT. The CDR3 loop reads CASNLGTVQETQYF. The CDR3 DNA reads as TGTGCCAGCAACCTGGGGACAGTACAAGAGACCCAGTACTTC.

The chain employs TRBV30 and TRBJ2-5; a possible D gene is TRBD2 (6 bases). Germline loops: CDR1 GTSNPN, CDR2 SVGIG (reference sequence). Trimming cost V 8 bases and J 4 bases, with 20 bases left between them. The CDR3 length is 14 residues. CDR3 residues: CAISGTPGAETQYF. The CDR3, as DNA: TGTGCCATCTCCGGGACTCCAGGAGCAGAGACCCAGTACTTC.

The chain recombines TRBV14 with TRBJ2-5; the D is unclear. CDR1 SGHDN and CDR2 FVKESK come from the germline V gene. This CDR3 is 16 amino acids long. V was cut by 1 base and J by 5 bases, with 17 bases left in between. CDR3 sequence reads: CASSQGLRSIRETQYF. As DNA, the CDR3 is TGTGCCAGCAGCCAAGGACTGCGGTCGATTCGGGAGACCCAGTACTTC.

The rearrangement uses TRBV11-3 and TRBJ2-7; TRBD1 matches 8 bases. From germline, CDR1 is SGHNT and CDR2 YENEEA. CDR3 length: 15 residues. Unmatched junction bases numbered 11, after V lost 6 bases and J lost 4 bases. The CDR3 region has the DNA TGTGCCAGCAGTCTTAGGACAGGGTTCGTGTACGAGCAGTACTTC. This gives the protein CASSLRTGFVYEQYF.

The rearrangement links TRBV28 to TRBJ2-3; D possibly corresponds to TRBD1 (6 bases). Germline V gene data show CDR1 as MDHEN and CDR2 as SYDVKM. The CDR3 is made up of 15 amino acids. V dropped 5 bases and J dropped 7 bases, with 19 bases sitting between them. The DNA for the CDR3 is TGTGCCAGCAGTAGCCCCGGTGGCAGGGGATATACGCAGTATTTT. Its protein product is CASSSPGGRGYTQYF.

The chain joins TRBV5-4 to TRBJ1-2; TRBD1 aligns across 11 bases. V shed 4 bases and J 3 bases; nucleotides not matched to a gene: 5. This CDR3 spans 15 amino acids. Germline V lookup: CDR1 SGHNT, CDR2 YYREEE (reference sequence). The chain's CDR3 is CASSSPGQGDYGYTF. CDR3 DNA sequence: TGTGCCAGCAGCAGTCCGGGACAGGGGGACTATGGCTACACCTTC.

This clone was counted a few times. In DNA form, the CDR3 reads TGTGCCAGCAGATCCCCTAGCGGGAGGGGGTCAGATACGCAGTATTTT. Encoded protein: CASRSPSGRGSDTQYF. V is TRBV2 and J is TRBJ2-3; TRBD2 matches 12 bases. V was pared by 6 bases and J by 4 bases, with 8 bases of the junction left unmatched. The germline CDR1 and CDR2 sequences are SNHLY and FYNNEI. CDR3 length: 16 residues.

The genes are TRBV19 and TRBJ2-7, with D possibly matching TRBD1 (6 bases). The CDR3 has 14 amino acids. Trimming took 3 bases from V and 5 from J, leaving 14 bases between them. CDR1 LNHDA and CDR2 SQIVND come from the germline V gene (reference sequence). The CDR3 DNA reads TGTGCCAGTAGTATTGGCAGGGGAAACCACGAGCAGTACTTC. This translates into CASSIGRGNHEQYF.

The CDR3 DNA sequence: TGTGCCAGCAGCCAAGTTCGGCAAGAGACCCAGTACTTC. As protein: CASSQVRQETQYF. The chain links TRBV14 to TRBJ2-5; D ambiguous. CDR1 is SGHDN and CDR2 is FVKESK in the germline V gene. V dropped 1 base and J dropped 2 bases, with 5 bases sitting between them. This CDR3 comprises 13 residues.

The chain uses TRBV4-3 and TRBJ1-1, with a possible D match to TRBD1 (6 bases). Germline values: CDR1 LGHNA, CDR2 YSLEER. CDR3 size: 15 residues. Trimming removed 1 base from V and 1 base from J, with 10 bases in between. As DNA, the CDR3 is TGCGCCAGCAGCCAAGTCGGACAGCAGAACACTGAAGCTTTCTTT. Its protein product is CASSQVGQQNTEAFF.

The chain's CDR3 is CASSQGRGSSYEQYF. In DNA, the CDR3 is TGCGCCAGCAGCCAGGGGAGGGGAAGCTCCTACGAGCAGTACTTC. The chain recombines TRBV10-2 with TRBJ2-7; possibly TRBD2 for D (7 bases). V was pared by 6 bases and J by 0 bases, with 15 bases between. The germline gives CDR1 WSHSY, CDR2 SAAADI. This CDR3 is built from 15 residues.

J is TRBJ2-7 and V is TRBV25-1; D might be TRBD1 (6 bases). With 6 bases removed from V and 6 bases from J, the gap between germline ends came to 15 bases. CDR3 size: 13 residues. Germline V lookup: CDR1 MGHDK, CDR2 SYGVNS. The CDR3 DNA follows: TGTGCCAGCAGAAAGGGACAAACCGCCGAGCAGTACTTC. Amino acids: CASRKGQTAEQYF.

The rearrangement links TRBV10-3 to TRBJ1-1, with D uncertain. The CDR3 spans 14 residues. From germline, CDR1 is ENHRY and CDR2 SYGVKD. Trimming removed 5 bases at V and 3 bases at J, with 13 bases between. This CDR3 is CAISTTEGDTEAFF. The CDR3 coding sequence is TGTGCCATCAGTACGACGGAGGGAGACACTGAAGCTTTCTTT.

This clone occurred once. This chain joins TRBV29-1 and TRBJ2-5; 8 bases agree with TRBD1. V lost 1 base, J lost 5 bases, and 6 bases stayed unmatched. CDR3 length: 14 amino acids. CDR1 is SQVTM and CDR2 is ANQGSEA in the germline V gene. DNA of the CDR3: TGCAGCGTTGAAGGGACAGGGATGATGGAGACCCAGTACTTC. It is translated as CSVEGTGMMETQYF.